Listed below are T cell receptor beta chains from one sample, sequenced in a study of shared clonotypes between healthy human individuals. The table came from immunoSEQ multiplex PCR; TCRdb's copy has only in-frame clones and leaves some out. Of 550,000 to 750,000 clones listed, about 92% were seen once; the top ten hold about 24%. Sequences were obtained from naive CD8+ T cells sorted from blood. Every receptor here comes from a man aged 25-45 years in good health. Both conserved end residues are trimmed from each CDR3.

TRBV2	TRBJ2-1	ASSDPNDYNEQF
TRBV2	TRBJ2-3	ASTRVGGGTDTQY
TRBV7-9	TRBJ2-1	ASSLPAPGHSSYNEQF
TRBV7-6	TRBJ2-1	ASSLLDRTWEDEQF
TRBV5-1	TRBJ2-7	ASDIFPDGDVSYEQY
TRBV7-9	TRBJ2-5	ASSLLPGNQKETQY
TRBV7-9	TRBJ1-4	ASTQSGGGGNEKLF
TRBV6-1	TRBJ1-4	ASSDFGDSNEKLF
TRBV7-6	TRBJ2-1	ASSLRGNEQF
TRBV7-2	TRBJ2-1	ASSPGTHGDEQF
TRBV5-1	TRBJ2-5	ASSFQGEETQY
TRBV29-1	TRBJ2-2	STTGPGTGELF
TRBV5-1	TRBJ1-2	ASSFDRTYGYT
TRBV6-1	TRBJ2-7	ASSTPPYEQY
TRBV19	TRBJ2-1	ASSIIPPSVNEQF
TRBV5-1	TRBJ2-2	ASSLGPGYRPEWLF
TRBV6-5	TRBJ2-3	ASTPRDRSTDTQY
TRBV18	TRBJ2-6	ASSPGDGFFSGANVLT
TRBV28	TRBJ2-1	ASSEVAGGMREQF
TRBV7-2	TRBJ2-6	ASSFSRNSGANVLT
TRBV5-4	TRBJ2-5	ASSLRETGRGQETQY
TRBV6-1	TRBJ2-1	ASSEGDWNYNEQF
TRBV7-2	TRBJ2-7	ASRSMDGGEQY
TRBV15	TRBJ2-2	ATSIPVLTGELF
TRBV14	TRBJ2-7	ASSQDRRSNGEQY
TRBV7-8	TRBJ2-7	ASSLRGRPPITYEQY
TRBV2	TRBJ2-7	ARRTSPSYEQY
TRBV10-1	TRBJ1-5	ASSETAGQPQH
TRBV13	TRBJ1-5	ASSRGPPFTPNQPQH
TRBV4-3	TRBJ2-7	ASSQETTGDEQY
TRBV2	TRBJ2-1	ASSSRVNEQF
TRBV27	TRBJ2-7	ASSSDGYEQY
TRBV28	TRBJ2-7	ASSPHRDEQY
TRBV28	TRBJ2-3	ASSSRLAGVMNTQY
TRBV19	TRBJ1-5	ASRGTDNSNQPQH
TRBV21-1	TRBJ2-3	ASGQGISSTDTQY
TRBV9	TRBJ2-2	ASSVGKGHSNTGELF
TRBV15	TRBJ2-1	ATSRGTGENEQF
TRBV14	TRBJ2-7	ASSPTGTGDYEQY
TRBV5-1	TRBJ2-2	ASSRDRGRSGELF
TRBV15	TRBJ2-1	ATSRDRSRDEQF
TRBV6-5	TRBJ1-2	ASSSSTHRVHGYT
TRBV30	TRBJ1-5	AWSTAGQGAYSNQPQH
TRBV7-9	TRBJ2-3	ASSLVPDTQY